The next 3 T cell receptor beta chains were all read from a single sample in a study of blood T cells in healthy people across ages. Combining a sample-barcoded 5' primer with a J-beta primer mix, a second PCR ran for about 6 to 11 cycles. Via MiXCR, TCRdb re-called the 5' RACE reads, giving one row per CDR3 protein. The profile shows roughly 550,000 distinct CDR3 sequences, 20% to 30% of them singletons. These data also featured in a second study, about T cells of mothers and their children.

The sequenced material came from blood. All receptors come from a boy younger than 18 in good health.

The chain links TRBV4-3 to TRBJ2-2, with 9 positions matching TRBD2. Germline assignment: CDR1 LGHNA and CDR2 YSLEER. This CDR3 contains 18 residues. Trimming at V came to 0 bases and at J to 7 bases, leaving 12 bases not matched to a gene. This chain's CDR3 is CASSQDDRRGGRGGELFF. The CDR3 nucleotides are TGCGCCAGCAGCCAAGATGATCGGCGGGGGGGCCGTGGCGGGGAGCTGTTTTTT.

The chain recombines TRBV27 with TRBJ2-1; possible D gene TRBD2, 6 bases. V was clipped by 0 bases and J by 5 bases, with 8 bases between them. Per the germline V gene, CDR1 is MNHEY and CDR2 is SMNVEV (reference sequence). This CDR3 is 14 amino acids long. The CDR3 spells CASSLSDYNNEQFF. CDR3 in DNA: TGTGCCAGCAGTTTATCGGACTACAACAATGAGCAGTTCTTC.

This clonotype came up a few times. A much larger clonotype is one base distant, so this may be a read error. The genes are TRBV3-1 and TRBJ2-7; D is ambiguous. The CDR3 loop spans 11 amino acids. Per the germline V gene, CDR1 is LGHDT and CDR2 is YNNKEL (reference sequence). The V and J ends lost 4 bases and 3 bases respectively, with 4 bases between them. CDR3 in DNA: TGTGCCAGCAGCCGGGTCTACGAGCAGTACTTC. Its protein product is CASSRVYEQYF.